This TCR beta chain was sequenced during a study of OX40 agonist ivuxolimab in advanced cancers. Study-wide context: The study reported partial responses in three patients: one hepatocellular carcinoma, two cutaneous melanoma. Study-level results: Among the lowest peripheral clonal expansion occurred in 0.1-3.0 mg/kg partial responders. Circulating CD4+ and CD8+ T cells showed clonal expansion by week 6 at 0.1 to 3.0 mg/kg.

Here immunoSEQ multiplex PCR was the method, and the copy in TCRdb shows in-frame clones only, minus some. The repertoire holds tens of thousands of clones, more than 75% seen once, with roughly an eighth in the top ten. Note on this clone: Its antigen is unidentified.

The V end was cut by 3 bases, the J end by 8 bases, with 13 bases between. Per the germline V gene, CDR1 is SEHNR and CDR2 is FQNEAQ (reference sequence). The CDR3 extends over 13 amino acids. Sequenced here: CD4+ or CD8+ T cells sorted from blood, sampled in a trial of the OX40 agonist ivuxolimab. The V call is TRBV7-9, the J call TRBJ1-2, with TRBD1 as a possible D gene (5 bases). The origin of this receptor is an adult with an advanced solid tumor such as melanoma, head and neck, liver or kidney cancer. The CDR3 sequence: CASSFKGRVGYTF. CDR3 bases: TGTGCCAGCAGCTTTAAGGGCAGGGTGGGCTACACCTTC.